These T cell receptor beta chains were read from a single sample in a study of human T cells and chemical hapten exposure. TCRdb processed the RACE reads anew with MiXCR; each CDR3 protein has one entry. The profile covers about 82,000 distinct CDR3 sequences, with over 10% appearing a single time and around 5.8% taken by the ten largest. The sample consisted of whole blood, taken in connection with sensitization to the hapten diphenylcyclopropenone (DPC). Source of these receptors: a woman aged 50 to 60 with alopecia areata. Some clones in this sample may be carry-over from other donors' samples. Each CDR3 is given with its conserved first and last residue. D genes are given only for firm matches. The listing skips clone size in some rows; elsewhere it reads once, few, many or a size class.

J gene | D gene | clone size | V gene | CDR3 protein | CDR3 DNA
TRBJ2-3 | . | many | TRBV3-1 | CASSQGGLDTQYF | TGTGCCAGCAGCCAAGGGGGGCTTGATACGCAGTATTTT
TRBJ2-2 | TRBD1 | many | TRBV2 | CASRPGQGTGGTGELFF | TGTGCCAGCAGACCGGGACAGGGTACCGGGGGAACCGGGGAGCTGTTTTTT
TRBJ2-1 | TRBD2 | . | TRBV19 | CASSPSGASYNEQFF | TGTGCCAGTAGTCCAAGCGGGGCCTCCTACAATGAGCAGTTCTTC
TRBJ1-5 | . | few | TRBV6-6 | CASSAGPLGQPQHF | TGTGCCAGCAGTGCCGGGCCGCTGGGGCAGCCCCAGCATTTT
TRBJ2-7 | . | many | TRBV28 | CASNSGGTYEQYF | TGTGCCAGCAATTCCGGGGGTACCTACGAGCAGTACTTC
TRBJ1-1 | . | many | TRBV25-1 | CASSATIGENTEAFF | TGTGCCAGCAGTGCCACGATCGGGGAGAACACTGAAGCTTTCTTT
TRBJ1-1 | TRBD1 | many | TRBV7-8 | CASHQGGTEAFF | TGTGCCAGCCACCAGGGGGGCACTGAAGCTTTCTTT
TRBJ1-5 | . | . | TRBV19 | CASSMGEWGISNQPQHF | TGTGCCAGTAGTATGGGAGAATGGGGGATTAGCAATCAGCCCCAGCATTTT
TRBJ2-3 | . | . | TRBV10-3 | CAIRGFTDTQYF | TGTGCCATCAGAGGATTCACAGATACGCAGTATTTT
TRBJ1-1 | . | few | TRBV7-9 | CASTASSFEAFF | TGTGCCAGTACAGCCAGTTCCTTTGAAGCTTTCTTT
TRBJ2-7 | . | few | TRBV20-1 | CSARDPVSYEQYF | TGCAGTGCTAGAGATCCGGTGTCCTACGAGCAGTACTTC
TRBJ2-7 | . | many | TRBV7-8 | CASSLGSGTSYEQYF | TGTGCCAGCAGCTTAGGTAGCGGAACCTCCTACGAGCAGTACTTC
TRBJ2-1 | TRBD2 | few | TRBV7-2 | CASSVRGTSVYNEQFF | TGTGCCAGCAGCGTAAGAGGGACTAGCGTCTACAATGAGCAGTTCTTC
TRBJ2-7 | TRBD1 | few | TRBV6-1 | CASSDRRVSGGEQYF | TGTGCCAGCAGTGACCGACGAGTGTCAGGGGGCGAGCAGTACTTC
TRBJ1-2 | . | . | TRBV3-1 | CASSHTRSGYTF | TGTGCCAGCAGCCATACGAGGTCTGGCTACACCTTC
TRBJ1-3 | TRBD1 | few | TRBV5-1 | CASSPRTGGGFGNTIYF | TGCGCCAGCAGCCCCCGGACAGGGGGTGGATTCGGAAACACCATATATTTT
TRBJ2-2 | . | . | TRBV2 | CASSVEDTGNTGELFF | TGTGCCAGCAGTGTTGAGGACACGGGGAACACCGGGGAGCTGTTTTTT
TRBJ2-7 | . | few | TRBV21-1 | CASSFSPF | TGTGCCAGCAGCTTTTCTCCTTTC
TRBJ2-5 | . | many | TRBV18 | CASSPNFQETQYF | TGTGCCAGCTCACCCAACTTTCAAGAGACCCAGTACTTC
TRBJ1-2 | . | . | TRBV3-1 | CASSRNRASYGYTF | TGTGCCAGCAGCCGAAACAGGGCTTCCTATGGCTACACCTTC
TRBJ2-1 | TRBD1 | few | TRBV7-6 | CASSHRTGTDEQFF | TGTGCCAGCAGCCACCGGACAGGGACCGATGAGCAGTTCTTC
TRBJ1-1 | TRBD1 | . | TRBV12-3/TRBV12-4 | CASSLILGTGRRFATEAFF | TGTGCCAGCAGTTTAATTTTAGGGACAGGGAGGAGGTTTGCGACTGAAGCTTTCTTT
TRBJ2-1 | . | many | TRBV6-4 | CASNQTHF | TGTGCCAGCAACCAAACCCACTTC
TRBJ2-2 | . | few | TRBV21-1 | CASSKDDSSVTGELFF | TGTGCCAGCAGCAAAGATGACTCCTCGGTCACCGGGGAGCTGTTTTTT
TRBJ2-3 | . | few | TRBV10-3 | CAISGGPYGDTQYF | TGTGCCATCAGTGGGGGACCTTACGGCGATACGCAGTATTTT
TRBJ1-1 | . | many | TRBV29-1 | CSVAHQGDTEAFF | TGCAGCGTTGCCCACCAGGGTGACACTGAAGCTTTCTTT
TRBJ2-2 | . | . | TRBV19 | CASRDSRSLGELCF | TGTGCCAGTAGGGACAGCCGGTCACTCGGGGAGCTGTGTTTT
TRBJ2-7 | TRBD1 | . | TRBV2 | CASSLLRDSRREQYF | TGTGCCAGCTCCCTCCTCCGGGACAGCCGTAGGGAGCAGTACTTC
TRBJ1-2 | . | many | TRBV27 | CASSLKFDGYGYTF | TGTGCCAGCAGTTTAAAATTCGATGGCTATGGCTACACCTTC
TRBJ2-7 | TRBD2 | many | TRBV20-1 | CSANSGSTLYEQYF | TGCAGTGCCAATAGCGGGAGCACCCTCTACGAGCAGTACTTC
TRBJ2-5 | TRBD1 | many | TRBV3-1 | CASRDRGLKYF | TGTGCCAGCCGGGACAGGGGGCTGAAGTACTTC
TRBJ2-3 | . | few | TRBV20-1 | CSALPAITGVDTQYF | TGCAGTGCTCTACCGGCGATAACGGGAGTAGATACGCAGTATTTT
TRBJ2-7 | . | . | TRBV4-2 | CASSQGTVWDFNYEQYF | TGTGCCAGCAGCCAAGGTACCGTATGGGACTTCAACTACGAGCAGTACTTC
TRBJ2-7 | . | . | TRBV12-3/TRBV12-4 | CASSLTGTYEQYF | TGTGCCAGCAGTTTAACGGGAACCTACGAGCAGTACTTC
TRBJ2-1 | . | . | TRBV20-1 | CSARDGGRAYNEQFF | TGCAGTGCTAGAGATGGGGGGCGGGCCTACAATGAGCAGTTCTTC
TRBJ1-1 | . | . | TRBV2 | CASSKPGGTEAFF | TGTGCCAGCAGTAAGCCGGGAGGGACTGAAGCTTTCTTT
TRBJ2-3 | . | . | TRBV29-1 | CSATLGDTQYF | TGCAGCGCTACTCTAGGAGATACGCAGTATTTT
TRBJ1-3 | TRBD1 | few | TRBV11-2 | CASSAQGVNSGNTIYF | TGTGCCAGCAGCGCCCAGGGGGTCAACTCTGGAAACACCATATATTTT
TRBJ2-1 | TRBD2 | . | TRBV4-1 | CASSISWAGGSYNEQFF | TGCGCCAGCAGCATCTCCTGGGCGGGAGGCTCTTACAATGAGCAGTTCTTC
TRBJ1-1 | . | many | TRBV7-9 | CASSPYTNTEAFF | TGTGCCAGCAGCCCTTATACGAACACTGAAGCTTTCTTT
TRBJ2-2 | . | few | TRBV9 | CASSVAWGTGELFF | TGTGCCAGCAGCGTAGCTTGGGGCACCGGGGAGCTGTTTTTT
TRBJ2-1 | TRBD2 | . | TRBV29-1 | CSVASLAGNNEQFF | TGCAGCGTTGCCTCACTAGCGGGTAACAATGAGCAGTTCTTC
TRBJ1-6 | . | few | TRBV6-2/TRBV6-3 | CASSYGYRAAYNSPLHF | TGTGCCAGCAGTTACGGATATCGGGCGGCCTATAATTCACCCCTCCACTTT
TRBJ2-1 | TRBD2 | few | TRBV20-1 | CSADSSGRASNEQFF | TGCAGTGCGGATTCTAGCGGGAGGGCCTCCAATGAGCAGTTCTTC
TRBJ2-5 | . | many | TRBV15 | CATSRGAYETQYF | TGTGCCACCAGCAGAGGTGCTTACGAGACCCAGTACTTC
TRBJ2-3 | TRBD1 | . | TRBV6-5 | CASTLTGAATDTQYF | TGTGCCAGCACCCTTACAGGGGCGGCCACAGATACGCAGTATTTT
TRBJ2-5 | . | . | TRBV2 | CASTISGVKTQYF | TGTGCCAGCACTATATCAGGGGTAAAGACCCAGTACTTC
TRBJ1-1 | . | . | TRBV6-6 | CASTRLMNTEAFF | TGTGCCAGCACTCGACTTATGAACACTGAAGCTTTCTTT
TRBJ2-5 | . | . | TRBV29-1 | CSVEDRHGGTQYF | TGCAGCGTTGAAGATCGCCATGGGGGGACCCAGTACTTC
TRBJ1-4 | . | many | TRBV7-2 | CASRFTGHSTNEKLFF | TGTGCCAGCAGATTCACGGGACACTCAACTAATGAAAAACTGTTTTTT
TRBJ2-1 | . | . | TRBV29-1 | CSGRDTNNEQFF | TGCAGCGGCCGGGACACTAACAATGAGCAGTTCTTC